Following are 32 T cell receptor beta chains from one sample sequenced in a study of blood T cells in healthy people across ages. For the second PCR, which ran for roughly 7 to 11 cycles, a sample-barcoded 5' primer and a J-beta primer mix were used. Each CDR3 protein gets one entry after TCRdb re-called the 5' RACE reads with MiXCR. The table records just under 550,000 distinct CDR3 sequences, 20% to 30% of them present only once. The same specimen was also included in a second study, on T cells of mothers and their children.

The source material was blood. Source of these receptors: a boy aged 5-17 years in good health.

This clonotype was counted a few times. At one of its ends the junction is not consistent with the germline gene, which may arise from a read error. CDR3 sequence (DNA): TGCGCCAGCACCATGACAGGGGTCTACGAGCAGTACTTC. Its translation is CASTMTGVYEQYF. This chain connects TRBV28 to TRBJ2-5; 8 bases map to TRBD1. The J call is doubtful: the DNA matches TRBJ2-7 better. The CDR3 spans 13 residues. Germline V lookup: CDR1 MDHEN, CDR2 SYDVKM.

The CDR3 here is CASSQAGASSTDTQYF. In nucleotides, the CDR3 is TGCGCCAGCAGCCAAGCAGGGGCTAGCTCCACAGATACGCAGTATTTT. The J gene is TRBJ2-3, the V gene TRBV4-1, with D possibly TRBD1 on 6 matching bases. The CDR3 has 16 residues. The V end was cut by 1 base, the J end by 2 bases, with 13 bases between. Germline lookup yields CDR1 MGHRA and CDR2 YSYEKL.

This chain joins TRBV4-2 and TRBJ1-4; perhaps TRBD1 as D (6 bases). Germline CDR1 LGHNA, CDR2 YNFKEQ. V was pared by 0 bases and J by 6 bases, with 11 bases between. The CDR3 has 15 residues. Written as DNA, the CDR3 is TGTGCCAGCAGCCAAGAGGCGACAGGCGATGAAAAACTGTTTTTT. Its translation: CASSQEATGDEKLFF.

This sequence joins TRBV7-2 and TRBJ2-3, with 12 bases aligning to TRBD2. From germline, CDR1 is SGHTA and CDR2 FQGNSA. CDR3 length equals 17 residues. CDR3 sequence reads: CAESQEPSGRGEDTQYF. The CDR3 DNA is TGTGCAGAGAGTCAGGAACCTAGCGGGAGGGGAGAGGATACGCAGTATTTT. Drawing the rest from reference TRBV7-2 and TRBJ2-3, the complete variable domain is GAGVSQSPSNKVTEKGKDVELRCDPISGHTALYWYRQSLGQGLEFLIYFQGNSAPDKSGLPSDRFSAERTGGSVSTLTIQRTQQEDSAVYLCAESQEPSGRGEDTQYFGPGTRLTVL.

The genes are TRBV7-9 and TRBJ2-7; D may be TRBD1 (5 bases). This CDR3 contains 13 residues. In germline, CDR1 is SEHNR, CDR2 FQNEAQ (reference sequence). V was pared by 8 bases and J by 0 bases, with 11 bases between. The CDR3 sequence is CASQRTPSYEQYF. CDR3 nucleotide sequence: TGTGCCAGCCAAAGGACACCCTCCTACGAGCAGTACTTC.

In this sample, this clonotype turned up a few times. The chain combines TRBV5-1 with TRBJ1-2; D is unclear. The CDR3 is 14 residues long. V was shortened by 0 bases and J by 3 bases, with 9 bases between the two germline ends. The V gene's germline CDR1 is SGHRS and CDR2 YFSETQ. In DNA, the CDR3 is TGCGCCAGCAGCTTGGACACGTACTACTATGGCTACACCTTC. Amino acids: CASSLDTYYYGYTF.

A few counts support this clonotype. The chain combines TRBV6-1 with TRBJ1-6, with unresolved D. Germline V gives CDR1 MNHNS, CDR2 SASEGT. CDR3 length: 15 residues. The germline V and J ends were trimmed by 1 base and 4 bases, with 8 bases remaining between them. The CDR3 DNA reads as TGTGCCAGCAGTGAAGTAAGGGCTTATAATTCACCCCTCCACTTT. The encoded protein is CASSEVRAYNSPLHF.

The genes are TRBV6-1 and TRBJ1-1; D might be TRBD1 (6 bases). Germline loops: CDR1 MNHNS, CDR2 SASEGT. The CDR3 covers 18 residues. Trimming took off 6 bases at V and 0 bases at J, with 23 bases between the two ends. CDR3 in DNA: TGTGCCAGCAGCCCCCAACCCGGGGGCCAGATGATGAACACTGAAGCTTTCTTT. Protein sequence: CASSPQPGGQMMNTEAFF.

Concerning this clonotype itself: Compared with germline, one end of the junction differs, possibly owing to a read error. The CDR3 protein is CASSLRPVAKDIQYF. The CDR3, as DNA: TGTGCCAGCAGCTTGCGTCCGGTCGCCAAAGACATTCAGTACTTC. V gene TRBV5-5 combines with J gene TRBJ2-4; D unresolved. Germline CDR1 reads SGHKS; CDR2 reads YYEKEE (reference sequence). The CDR3 has 15 amino acids. The full variable domain, with the rest looked up from reference TRBV5-5 and TRBJ2-4, is DAGVTQSPTHLIKTRGQQVTLRCSPISGHKSVSWYQQVLGQGPQFIFQYYEKEERGRGNFPDRFSARQFPNYSSELNVNALLLGDSALYLCASSLRPVAKDIQYFGAGTRLSVL.

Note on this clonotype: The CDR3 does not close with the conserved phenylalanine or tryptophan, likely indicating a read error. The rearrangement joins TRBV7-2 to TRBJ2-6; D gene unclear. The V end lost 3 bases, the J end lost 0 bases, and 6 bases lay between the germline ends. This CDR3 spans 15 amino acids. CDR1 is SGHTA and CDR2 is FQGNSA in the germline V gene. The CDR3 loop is CASSLTNSGANVLTL. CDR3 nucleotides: TGTGCCAGCAGCTTGACGAACTCTGGGGCCAACGTCCTGACTCTC.

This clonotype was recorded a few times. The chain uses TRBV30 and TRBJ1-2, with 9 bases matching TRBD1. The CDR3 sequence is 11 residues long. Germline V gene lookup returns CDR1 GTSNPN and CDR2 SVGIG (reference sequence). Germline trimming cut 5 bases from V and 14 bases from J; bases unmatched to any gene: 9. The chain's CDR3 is CAWDDRGVHTF. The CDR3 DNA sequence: TGTGCCTGGGATGACAGGGGGGTTCATACCTTC.

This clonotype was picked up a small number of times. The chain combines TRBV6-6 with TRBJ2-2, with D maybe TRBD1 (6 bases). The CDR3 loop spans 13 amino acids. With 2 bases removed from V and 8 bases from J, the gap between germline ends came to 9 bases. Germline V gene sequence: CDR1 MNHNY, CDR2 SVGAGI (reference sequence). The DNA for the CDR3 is TGTGCCAGCAGTTACCAGGGGTCGGGGGAGCTGTTTTTT. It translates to CASSYQGSGELFF.

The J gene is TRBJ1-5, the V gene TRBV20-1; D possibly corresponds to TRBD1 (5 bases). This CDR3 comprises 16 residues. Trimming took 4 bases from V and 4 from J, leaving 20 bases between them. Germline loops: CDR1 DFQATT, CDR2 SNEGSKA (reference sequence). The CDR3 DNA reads TGCAGTGCTAAGCTTCTCCGGGACGGAGGGAATCAGCCCCAGCATTTT. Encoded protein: CSAKLLRDGGNQPQHF.

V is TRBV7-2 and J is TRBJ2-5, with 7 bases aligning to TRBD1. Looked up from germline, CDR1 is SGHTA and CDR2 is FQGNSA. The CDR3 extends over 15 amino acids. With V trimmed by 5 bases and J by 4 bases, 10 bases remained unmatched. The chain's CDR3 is CASSPNRGGRETQYF. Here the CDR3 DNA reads TGTGCCAGCAGCCCCAACAGGGGTGGGAGAGAGACCCAGTACTTC.

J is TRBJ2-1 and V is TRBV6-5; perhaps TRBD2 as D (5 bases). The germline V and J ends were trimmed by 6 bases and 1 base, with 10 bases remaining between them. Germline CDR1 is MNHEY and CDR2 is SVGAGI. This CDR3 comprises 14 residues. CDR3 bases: TGTGCCAGCAGAGAGCGGAGTTCCTACAATGAGCAGTTCTTC. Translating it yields CASRERSSYNEQFF.

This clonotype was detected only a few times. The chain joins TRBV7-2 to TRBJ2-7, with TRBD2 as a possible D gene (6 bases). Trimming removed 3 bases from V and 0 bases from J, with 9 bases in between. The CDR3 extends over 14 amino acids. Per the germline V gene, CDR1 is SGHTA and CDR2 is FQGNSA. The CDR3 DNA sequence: TGTGCCAGCAGCTTCGGGGGTATCTCCTACGAGCAGTACTTC. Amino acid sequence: CASSFGGISYEQYF.

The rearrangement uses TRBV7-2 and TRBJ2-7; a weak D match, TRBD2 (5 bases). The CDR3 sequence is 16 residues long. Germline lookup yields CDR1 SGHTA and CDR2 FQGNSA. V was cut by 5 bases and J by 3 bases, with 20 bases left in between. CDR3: CASSPDRGGYGYEQYF. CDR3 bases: TGTGCCAGCAGCCCCGACCGAGGAGGCTACGGCTACGAGCAGTACTTC.

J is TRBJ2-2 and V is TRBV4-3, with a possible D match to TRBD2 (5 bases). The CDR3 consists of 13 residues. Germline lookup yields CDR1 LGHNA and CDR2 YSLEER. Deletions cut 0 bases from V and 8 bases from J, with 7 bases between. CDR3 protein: CASSQEGVGELFF. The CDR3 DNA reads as TGCGCCAGCAGCCAAGAGGGAGTTGGGGAGCTGTTTTTT.

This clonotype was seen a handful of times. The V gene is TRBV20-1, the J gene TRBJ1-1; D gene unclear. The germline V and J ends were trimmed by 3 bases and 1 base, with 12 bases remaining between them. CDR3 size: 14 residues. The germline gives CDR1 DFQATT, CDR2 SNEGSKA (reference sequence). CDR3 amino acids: CSASKAYGNTEAFF. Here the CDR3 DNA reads TGCAGTGCTAGTAAGGCGTACGGGAACACTGAAGCTTTCTTT.

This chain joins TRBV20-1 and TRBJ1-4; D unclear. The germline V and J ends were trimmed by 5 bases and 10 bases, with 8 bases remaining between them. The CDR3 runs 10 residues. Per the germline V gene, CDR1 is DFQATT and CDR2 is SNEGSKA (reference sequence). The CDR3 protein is CSAGVGKLFF. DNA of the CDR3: TGCAGTGCTGGCGTGGGAAAACTGTTTTTT.

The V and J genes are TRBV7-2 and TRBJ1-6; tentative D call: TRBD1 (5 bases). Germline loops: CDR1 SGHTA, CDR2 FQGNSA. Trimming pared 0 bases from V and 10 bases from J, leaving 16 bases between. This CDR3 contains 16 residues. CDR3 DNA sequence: TGTGCCAGCAGCTTAGCACAGGCAGGGAGAGGCTCACCCCTCCACTTT. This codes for CASSLAQAGRGSPLHF.

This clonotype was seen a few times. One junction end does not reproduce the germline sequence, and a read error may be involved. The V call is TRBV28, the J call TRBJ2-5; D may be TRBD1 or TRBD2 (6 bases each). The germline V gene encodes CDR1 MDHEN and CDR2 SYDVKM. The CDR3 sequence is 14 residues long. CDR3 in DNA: TGTGCCAGCAGCCCCGTAGGGGGGTTAGAGACCCAGTACTTT. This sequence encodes CASSPVGGLETQYF.

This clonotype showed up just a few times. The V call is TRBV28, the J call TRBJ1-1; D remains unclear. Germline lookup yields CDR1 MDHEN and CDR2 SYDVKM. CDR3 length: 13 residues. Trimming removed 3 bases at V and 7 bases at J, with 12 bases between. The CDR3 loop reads CASSLPDSVEAFF. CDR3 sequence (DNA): TGTGCCAGCAGTTTGCCAGATTCGGTTGAAGCTTTCTTT.

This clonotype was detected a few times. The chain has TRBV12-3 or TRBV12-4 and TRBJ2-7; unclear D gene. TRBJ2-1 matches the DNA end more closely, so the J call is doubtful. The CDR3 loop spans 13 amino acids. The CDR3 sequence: CASSYLVYNEQFF. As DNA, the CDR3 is TGTGCCAGCAGCTACCTTGTCTACAATGAGCAGTTCTTC.

The CDR3 region has the DNA TGTGCCAGCAGTTACTCGGGCAGGGGGCTGCAGAACACTGAAGCTTTCTTT. Its protein is CASSYSGRGLQNTEAFF. The chain carries TRBV6-5 and TRBJ1-1; 8 bases fit TRBD1. With V trimmed by 0 bases and J by 1 base, 7 bases remained unmatched. CDR3 length: 17 residues. Germline V gene sequence: CDR1 MNHEY, CDR2 SVGAGI.

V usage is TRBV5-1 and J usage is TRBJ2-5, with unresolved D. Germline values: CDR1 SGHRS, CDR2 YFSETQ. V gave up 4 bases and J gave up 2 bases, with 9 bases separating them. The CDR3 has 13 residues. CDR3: CASSEVRQETQYF. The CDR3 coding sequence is TGCGCCAGCAGCGAAGTCAGACAAGAGACCCAGTACTTC.

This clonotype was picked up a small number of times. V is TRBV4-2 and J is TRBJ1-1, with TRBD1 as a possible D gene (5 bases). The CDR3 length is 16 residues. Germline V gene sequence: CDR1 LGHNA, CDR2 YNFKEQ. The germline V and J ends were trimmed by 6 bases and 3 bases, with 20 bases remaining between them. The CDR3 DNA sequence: TGTGCCAGCAGTTACCGGGGACCGGTGGGGCACACTGAAGCTTTCTTT. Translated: CASSYRGPVGHTEAFF.

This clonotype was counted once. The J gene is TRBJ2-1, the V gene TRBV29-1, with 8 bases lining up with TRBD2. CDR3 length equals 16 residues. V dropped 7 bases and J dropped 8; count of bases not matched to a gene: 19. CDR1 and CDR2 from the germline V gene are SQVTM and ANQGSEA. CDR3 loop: CSGAALAGERGDEQFF. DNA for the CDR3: TGCAGCGGGGCTGCGCTAGCGGGTGAGAGGGGAGATGAGCAGTTCTTC.

CDR3 nucleotides: TGTGCCAGCAGCGACCCTAGTACTTACAATGAGCAGTTCTTC. This codes for CASSDPSTYNEQFF. The chain has TRBV7-2 and TRBJ2-1; D not certain. This CDR3 is built from 14 residues. The V gene lost 5 bases and the J gene lost 4 bases, with 12 bases spanning the gap. Per germline, CDR1 SGHTA and CDR2 FQGNSA. Supplemented by reference TRBV7-2 and TRBJ2-1, the full variable domain reads GAGVSQSPSNKVTEKGKDVELRCDPISGHTALYWYRQSLGQGLEFLIYFQGNSAPDKSGLPSDRFSAERTGGSVSTLTIQRTQQEDSAVYLCASSDPSTYNEQFFGPGTRLTVL.

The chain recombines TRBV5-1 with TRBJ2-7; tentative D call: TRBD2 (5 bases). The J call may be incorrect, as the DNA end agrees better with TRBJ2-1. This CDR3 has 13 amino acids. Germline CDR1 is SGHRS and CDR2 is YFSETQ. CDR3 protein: CASSSRRSPEQFF. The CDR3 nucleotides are TGCGCCAGCAGCTCCCGGAGGAGCCCTGAGCAGTTCTTC.

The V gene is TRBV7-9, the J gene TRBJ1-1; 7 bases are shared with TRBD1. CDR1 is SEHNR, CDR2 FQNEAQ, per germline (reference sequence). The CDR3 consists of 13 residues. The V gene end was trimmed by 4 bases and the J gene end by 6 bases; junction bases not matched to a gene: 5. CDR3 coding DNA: TGTGCCAGCAGCTATGATCAGGGGGCTGAAGCTTTCTTT. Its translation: CASSYDQGAEAFF.

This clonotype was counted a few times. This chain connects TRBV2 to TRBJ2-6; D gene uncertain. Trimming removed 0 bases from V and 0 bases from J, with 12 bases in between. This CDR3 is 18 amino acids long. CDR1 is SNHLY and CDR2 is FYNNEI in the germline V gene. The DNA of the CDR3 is TGTGCCAGCAGTGAAGCAAGGTGGGCGGACTCTGGGGCCAACGTCCTGACTTTC. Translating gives CASSEARWADSGANVLTF. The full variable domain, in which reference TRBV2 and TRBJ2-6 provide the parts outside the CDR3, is EPEVTQTPSHQVTQMGQEVILRCVPISNHLYFYWYRQILGQKVEFLVSFYNNEISEKSEIFDDQFSVERPDGSNFTLKIRSTKLEDSAMYFCASSEARWADSGANVLTFGAGSRLTVL.